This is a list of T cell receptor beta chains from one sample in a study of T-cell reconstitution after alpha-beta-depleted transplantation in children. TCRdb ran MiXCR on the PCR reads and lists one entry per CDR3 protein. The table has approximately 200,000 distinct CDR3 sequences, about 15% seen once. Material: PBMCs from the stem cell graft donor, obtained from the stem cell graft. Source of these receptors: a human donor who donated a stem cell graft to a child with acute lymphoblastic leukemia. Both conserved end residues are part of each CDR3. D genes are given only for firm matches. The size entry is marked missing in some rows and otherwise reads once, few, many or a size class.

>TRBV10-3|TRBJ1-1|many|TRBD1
CAISEDRANTEAFF
TGTGCCATCAGTGAGGACAGGGCAAACACTGAAGCTTTCTTT
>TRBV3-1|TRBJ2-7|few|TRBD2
CASSQGLAGVEQYF
TGTGCCAGCAGCCAGGGACTAGCGGGAGTCGAGCAGTACTTC
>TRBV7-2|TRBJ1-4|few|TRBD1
CASSGQGAGKLFF
TGTGCCAGCAGCGGACAGGGTGCGGGAAAACTGTTTTTT
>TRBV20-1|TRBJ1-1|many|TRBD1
CSATLTGVNTEAFF
TGCAGTGCTACCCTGACAGGGGTAAACACTGAAGCTTTCTTT
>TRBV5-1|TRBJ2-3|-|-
CASKDRKPSDTQYF
TGCGCCAGCAAGGACCGAAAACCGTCAGATACGCAGTATTTT
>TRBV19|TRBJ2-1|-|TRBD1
CASSTGALKTGAYNEQFF
TGTGCCAGTAGTACCGGGGCTTTGAAGACAGGGGCCTACAATGAGCAGTTCTTC
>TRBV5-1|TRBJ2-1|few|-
CASSADGSSYNEQFF
TGCGCCAGCAGCGCGGACGGAAGCTCCTACAATGAGCAGTTCTTC
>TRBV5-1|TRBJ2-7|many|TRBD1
CASSSTHDRAEEQYF
TGCGCCAGCAGCTCAACGCACGACAGGGCGGAGGAGCAGTACTTC
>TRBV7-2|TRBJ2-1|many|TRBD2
CASSLDGTSRIGEQFF
TGTGCCAGCAGCTTAGACGGGACTAGCAGGATCGGTGAGCAGTTCTTC
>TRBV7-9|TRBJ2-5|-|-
CASSLLVAGRTQYF
TGTGCCAGCAGCTTACTGGTGGCGGGCAGGACCCAGTACTTC
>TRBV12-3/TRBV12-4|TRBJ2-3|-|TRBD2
CASSFLGEGRNTQYF
TGTGCCAGCAGTTTCCTCGGGGAGGGGAGGAATACGCAGTATTTT
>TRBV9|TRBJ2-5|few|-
CASSVGSARRYQETQYF
TGTGCCAGCAGCGTAGGATCAGCCCGGAGGTACCAAGAGACCCAGTACTTC
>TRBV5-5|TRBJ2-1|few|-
CASSLEVWRGGGEQFF
TGTGCCAGCAGCTTGGAGGTTTGGCGGGGAGGCGGTGAGCAGTTCTTC
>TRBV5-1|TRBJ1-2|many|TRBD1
CASSSTAGQGIGGYTF
TGCGCCAGCAGCTCTACCGCGGGACAGGGAATAGGAGGCTACACCTTC
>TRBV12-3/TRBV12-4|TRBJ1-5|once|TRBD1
CASSPGDRTYSNPPQHF
TGTGCCAGCAGTCCCGGGGACAGAACTTATAGCAATCCGCCCCAGCATTTT
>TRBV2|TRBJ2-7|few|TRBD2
CASRATSGSTGEQYF
TGTGCCAGCAGGGCGACTAGCGGGAGCACGGGAGAGCAGTACTTC
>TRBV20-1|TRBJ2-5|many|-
CSARIQGEETQYF
TGCAGTGCTAGAATTCAGGGCGAAGAGACCCAGTACTTC
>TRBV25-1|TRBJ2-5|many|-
CASSEYGEETQYF
TGTGCCAGCAGTGAATATGGGGAAGAGACCCAGTACTTC
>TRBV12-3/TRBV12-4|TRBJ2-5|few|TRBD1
CASSLNRGRETQYF
TGTGCCAGCAGTTTGAACAGGGGCAGAGAGACCCAGTACTTC
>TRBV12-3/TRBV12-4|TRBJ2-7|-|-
CASSSDPQPGKYEQYF
TGTGCCAGCAGTTCTGACCCCCAGCCCGGGAAATACGAGCAGTACTTC
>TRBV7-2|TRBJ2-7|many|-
CASREVGEQYF
TGTGCCAGCCGGGAAGTTGGCGAGCAGTACTTC
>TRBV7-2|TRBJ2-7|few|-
CASSRTVYEQYF
TGTGCCAGCAGCAGGACTGTCTACGAGCAGTACTTC
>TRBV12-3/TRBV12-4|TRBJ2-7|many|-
CASSFITTYEQYF
TGTGCCAGCAGTTTCATCACTACCTACGAGCAGTACTTC
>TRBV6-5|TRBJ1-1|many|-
CASRSGLGATEAFF
TGTGCCAGCAGGTCAGGGTTGGGGGCCACCGAAGCTTTCTTT
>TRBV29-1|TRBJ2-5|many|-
CSVWEVAVQETQYF
TGCAGCGTTTGGGAGGTAGCGGTTCAAGAGACCCAGTACTTC
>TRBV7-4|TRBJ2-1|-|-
CASSLLEGSDYNEQFF
TGTGCCAGCAGCCTCCTTGAGGGTAGCGACTACAATGAGCAGTTCTTC
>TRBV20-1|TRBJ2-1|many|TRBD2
CSAVISGLAGVNEQFF
TGCAGTGCCGTTATCTCGGGACTAGCGGGAGTTAATGAGCAGTTCTTC
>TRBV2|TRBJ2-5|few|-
CASRYRGAQYF
TGTGCCAGCAGGTACAGAGGGGCCCAGTACTTC
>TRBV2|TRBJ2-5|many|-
CASTFGGIGETQYF
TGTGCCAGCACCTTTGGCGGGATCGGTGAGACCCAGTACTTC
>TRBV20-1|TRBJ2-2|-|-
CSARNAGNWNTGELFF
TGCAGTGCTAGAAATGCGGGAAATTGGAACACCGGGGAGCTGTTTTTT
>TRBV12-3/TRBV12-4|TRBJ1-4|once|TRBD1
CASSRGQGGFGKLFF
TGTGCCAGCAGCCGGGGACAGGGAGGATTCGGAAAACTGTTTTTT
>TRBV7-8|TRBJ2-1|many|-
CASSLRPSRSYNEQFF
TGTGCCAGCAGCTTAAGGCCCTCCAGATCATACAATGAGCAGTTCTTC